This TCR beta chain was found in a study of T cells after yellow fever vaccination. Regarding the study as a whole: In post-booster samples, most primary-vaccination clones reappeared (approximately 97% CD4, roughly 88% CD8).

This clonotype was seen once. Its antigen is currently unknown. Trimming cost V 1 base and J 7 bases, with 13 bases left between them. This CDR3 has 15 residues. Germline V gene sequence: CDR1 SEHNR, CDR2 FQNEAQ (reference sequence). They built TCR cDNA with 5'RACE template switching, a step that put in a universal primer site and UMIs. TCRdb re-called the 5' RACE reads through MiXCR, storing one row per CDR3 protein. The sample has 620,000 or so distinct CDR3 sequences; about a sixth are singletons. The receptor's source is a man aged 18-30 years who received the YFV17D yellow fever vaccine. This sequence joins TRBV7-9 and TRBJ2-2, with D possibly being TRBD2 (5 bases). The material sequenced was PBMCs, taken about 5 days after the first yellow fever vaccination. The chain's CDR3 is CASSLVAGNLGELFF. In DNA form, the CDR3 reads TGTGCCAGCAGCTTAGTTGCCGGGAATCTCGGGGAGCTGTTTTTT.